The sample holds a few counts of the clone carrying this T cell receptor (beta chain). Its specificity is unknown. The record originates from a study of beta chain features in type 1 diabetes. On the study more broadly: Patients looked much like healthy donors when it came to age, gender and cell yields.

The sequenced template was cDNA made from the entire isolated RNA. Profiling relied on immunoSEQ multiplex PCR, and the TCRdb table lists in-frame clones only, not all of them. The data contain fewer than 650,000 clones, around 16% of them singletons. General study findings and limits: Unsettled here was the matter of whether HLA type influences TCRB rearrangement. A pattern of fewer insertions and more deletions at VDJ junctions was seen in type 1 diabetes patients.

Germline V gene sequence: CDR1 MNHEY, CDR2 SVGAGI. After removal of 5 bases from V and 4 bases from J, the junction contained 7 bases not matched to a gene. The CDR3 runs 15 residues. The sequenced sample consisted of naive CD4+ T cells from blood. The V and J genes are TRBV6-5 and TRBJ2-1; 8 bases match TRBD1. The receptor comes from a man between 18 and 35 years old in good health. CDR3: CASSPDRVSYNEQFF. The CDR3 nucleotides are TGTGCCAGCAGTCCGGACAGGGTTAGTTACAATGAGCAGTTCTTC.